The 18 T cell receptor beta chains below come from one sample, sequenced in a study of T cell responses to AZD1222 COVID-19 vaccine. The data were produced by immunoSEQ multiplex PCR, yet TCRdb's version contains in-frame clones alone and is incomplete. The table includes 150,000 to 200,000 clones, 75% to 95% detected once. This material consisted of peripheral blood, taken on day 0 of AZD1222 vaccination. These receptors all come from an adult in good health.

This clone turned up a few times. The CDR3 spells CASTQYSDTEAFF. DNA for the CDR3: TGTGCCAGTACCCAATATTCGGACACTGAAGCTTTCTTT. The chain couples TRBV19 to TRBJ1-1, with D unresolved. This CDR3 contains 13 residues. The V end was cut by 7 bases, the J end by 3 bases, with 12 bases between. Germline CDR1 is LNHDA and CDR2 is SQIVND (reference sequence).

The chain carries TRBV7-3 and TRBJ1-2, with D possibly TRBD1 on 5 matching bases. Germline CDR1 SGHTA, CDR2 FQGTGA. The V and J ends lost 0 bases and 2 bases respectively, with 10 bases between them. CDR3 size: 15 residues. CDR3 residues: CASSLTGQANYGYTF. Here the CDR3 DNA reads TGTGCCAGCAGCTTAACGGGGCAGGCAAACTATGGCTACACCTTC.

The V call is TRBV5-6, the J call TRBJ1-1; D unresolved. Germline CDR1 reads SGHDT; CDR2 reads YYEEEE. Trimming left V 3 bases short and J 0 bases short, with 9 bases between. This CDR3 is built from 14 residues. The CDR3 protein is CASSYRDMNTEAFF. CDR3 sequence (DNA): TGTGCCAGCAGCTATCGGGATATGAACACTGAAGCTTTCTTT.

The chain joins TRBV4-2 to TRBJ1-2; D is perhaps TRBD1 (5 bases). Germline lookup yields CDR1 LGHNA and CDR2 YNFKEQ. V was clipped by 0 bases and J by 3 bases, with 14 bases between them. This CDR3 has 16 residues. CDR3 protein: CASSQDFGDGDYGYTF. The CDR3 nucleotides are TGTGCCAGCAGCCAAGATTTTGGGGACGGTGACTATGGCTACACCTTC.

This chain joins TRBV19 and TRBJ1-5; TRBD1 aligns across 8 bases. Per germline, CDR1 LNHDA and CDR2 SQIVND (reference sequence). The CDR3 sequence is 14 residues long. The ends lost 4 bases at V and 1 base at J; junction bases unmatched: 0. CDR3 sequence reads: CASSRTGSNQPQHF. CDR3 in DNA: TGTGCCAGTAGTAGGACAGGGAGCAATCAGCCCCAGCATTTT.

The gene calls are TRBV5-1 and TRBJ1-5; 8 positions agree with TRBD1. Germline V gene sequence: CDR1 SGHRS, CDR2 YFSETQ. The CDR3 runs to 15 residues. V lost 4 bases to trimming and J lost 7 bases; unmatched junction nucleotides: 10. The CDR3 reads CASSPGQGGGQPQHF. In nucleotides, the CDR3 is TGCGCCAGCAGCCCAGGACAGGGTGGCGGCCAGCCCCAGCATTTT. Full variable domain (outside the CDR3, taken from reference TRBV5-1 and TRBJ1-5): KAGVTQTPRYLIKTRGQQVTLSCSPISGHRSVSWYQQTPGQGLQFLFEYFSETQRNKGNFPGRFSGRQFSNSRSEMNVSTLELGDSALYLCASSPGQGGGQPQHFGDGTRLSIL.

The rearrangement joins TRBV5-6 to TRBJ1-6; possible D gene TRBD1, 5 bases. The CDR3 runs 16 residues. Looked up from germline, CDR1 is SGHDT and CDR2 is YYEEEE. The V and J ends lost 3 bases and 4 bases respectively, with 14 bases between them. CDR3 nucleotides: TGTGCCAGCAGCTCAGGCGCAGGGTTGTATAATTCACCCCTCCACTTT. Residues: CASSSGAGLYNSPLHF.

DNA of the CDR3: TGCGCCAGCAGCTTAACAGGGAGGACCTCTGGGGCCAACGTCCTGACTTTC. It encodes CASSLTGRTSGANVLTF. The chain has TRBV5-1 and TRBJ2-6, with D perhaps matching TRBD1 or TRBD2 (6 bases each). V lost 2 bases to trimming and J lost 0 bases, with 12 bases between them. In germline, CDR1 is SGHRS, CDR2 YFSETQ. There are 17 residues in the CDR3.

The chain carries TRBV9 and TRBJ2-7; D perhaps matches TRBD2 (5 bases). V was clipped by 5 bases and J by 6 bases, with 21 bases between them. The CDR3 is 15 residues long. Looked up from germline, CDR1 is SGDLS and CDR2 is YYNGEE. Here the CDR3 reads CASSESGLQIGEQYF. In DNA form, the CDR3 reads TGTGCCAGCAGTGAGAGCGGACTCCAGATCGGCGAGCAGTACTTC.

V and J are TRBV7-8 and TRBJ2-2, with 7 bases lining up with TRBD1. CDR1 is SGHVS and CDR2 is FQNEAQ in the germline V gene. Germline trimming cut 2 bases from V and 6 bases from J; bases unmatched to any gene: 12. The CDR3 length is 17 residues. CDR3 residues: CASSLWVETGLAGELFF. CDR3 DNA: TGTGCCAGCAGCTTATGGGTAGAGACAGGGCTGGCCGGGGAGCTGTTTTTT.

The rearrangement links TRBV6-6 to TRBJ1-2, with D uncertain. The germline CDR1 and CDR2 sequences are MNHNY and SVGAGI (reference sequence). Deletions cut 10 bases from V and 2 bases from J, with 17 bases between. The CDR3 totals 14 residues. The CDR3 nucleotides read TGTGCCATCGCTGCCGATGGGAGAAACTATGGCTACACCTTC. This codes for CAIAADGRNYGYTF.

The V gene is TRBV18, the J gene TRBJ1-6, with D possibly being TRBD1 (5 bases). Between the trimmed V and J ends, which lost 3 bases and 7 bases, there was a span of 10 bases. The CDR3 runs 14 residues. CDR1 is KGHSH, CDR2 LQKENI, per germline. In DNA, the CDR3 is TGTGCCAGCTCACCTAAACAGGAGAATTCACCCCTCCACTTT. Translation gives CASSPKQENSPLHF.

This sequence joins TRBV9 and TRBJ2-2, with TRBD1 as a possible D gene (6 bases). Germline CDR1 and CDR2: SGDLS and YYNGEE. This CDR3 comprises 16 residues. The V gene lost 3 bases and the J gene lost 0 bases, with 12 bases spanning the gap. The CDR3 loop reads CASSARTAANTGELFF. The CDR3, as DNA: TGTGCCAGCAGCGCGCGGACAGCCGCGAACACCGGGGAGCTGTTTTTT.

The chain is built from TRBV5-8 and TRBJ2-7, with 7 positions matching TRBD1. This CDR3 has 18 residues. V lost 3 bases to trimming and J lost 3 bases; unmatched junction nucleotides: 18. Per the germline V gene, CDR1 is SGHTS and CDR2 is YDEGEE. The CDR3 loop reads CASSSPQSRTGGLYEQYF. Here the CDR3 DNA reads TGTGCCAGCAGCTCCCCTCAATCAAGGACAGGTGGACTCTACGAGCAGTACTTC.

This chain connects TRBV19 to TRBJ2-7, with D perhaps given as TRBD1 or TRBD2 (5 bases each). Germline lookup yields CDR1 LNHDA and CDR2 SQIVND (reference sequence). Trimming took 7 bases from V and 2 from J, leaving 12 bases between them. The CDR3 runs 13 residues. DNA for the CDR3: TGTGCCAGTACCCGAGGGGAGACCTACGAGCAGTACTTC. Protein sequence: CASTRGETYEQYF. Full variable domain (remainder filled in from reference TRBV19 and TRBJ2-7): DGGITQSPKYLFRKEGQNVTLSCEQNLNHDAMYWYRQDPGQGLRLIYYSQIVNDFQKGDIAEGYSVSREKKESFPLTVTSAQKNPTAFYLCASTRGETYEQYFGPGTRLTVT.

The chain employs TRBV19 and TRBJ2-1, with 10 bases fitting TRBD2. V was clipped by 5 bases and J by 8 bases; unmatched bases: 6. The length of the CDR3 is 14 residues. Germline values: CDR1 LNHDA, CDR2 SQIVND (reference sequence). CDR3 loop: CASSSAGGPDEQFF. The DNA for the CDR3 is TGTGCCAGTAGTTCAGCGGGGGGGCCCGATGAGCAGTTCTTC. The whole variable domain, filled in from reference TRBV19 and TRBJ2-1, reads DGGITQSPKYLFRKEGQNVTLSCEQNLNHDAMYWYRQDPGQGLRLIYYSQIVNDFQKGDIAEGYSVSREKKESFPLTVTSAQKNPTAFYLCASSSAGGPDEQFFGPGTRLTVL.

V and J are TRBV9 and TRBJ2-2, with D perhaps TRBD2 (5 bases). This CDR3 is 11 amino acids long. Germline V gene data show CDR1 as SGDLS and CDR2 as YYNGEE. V lost 8 bases and J lost 7, with 9 bases in between. The CDR3 DNA sequence: TGTGCCAGTGACTATGGCGGGGAGCTGTTTTTT. Encoded protein: CASDYGGELFF. Variable domain in full (rest from reference TRBV9 and TRBJ2-2): DSGVTQTPKHLITATGQRVTLRCSPRSGDLSVYWYQQSLDQGLQFLIQYYNGEERAKGNILERFSAQQFPDLHSELNLSSLELGDSALYFCASDYGGELFFGEGSRLTVL.

The chain couples TRBV18 to TRBJ2-7; 7 positions agree with TRBD1. This CDR3 has 16 amino acids. Germline assignment: CDR1 KGHSH and CDR2 LQKENI. V dropped 6 bases and J dropped 4; count of bases not matched to a gene: 15. Here the CDR3 reads CASSAAGDRGTYEQYF. The CDR3, as DNA: TGTGCCAGCTCGGCCGCCGGGGACAGAGGAACTTACGAGCAGTACTTC. The full variable domain, completed using reference TRBV18 and TRBJ2-7, is NAGVMQNPRHLVRRRGQEARLRCSPMKGHSHVYWYRQLPEEGLKFMVYLQKENIIDESGMPKERFSAEFPKEGPSILRIQQVVRGDSAAYFCASSAAGDRGTYEQYFGPGTRLTVT.